This T cell receptor (beta chain) was captured by sequencing in a study of T cells in Graves' hyperthyroidism and ophthalmopathy. This clonotype appeared many times. This CDR3 is built from 15 residues. The germline gives CDR1 WNHNN, CDR2 SYGVQD (reference sequence). Trimming removed 4 bases at V and 0 bases at J, with 11 bases between. Amplified regions were TCR beta CDR3 sequences from RNA transcripts. The HTBI primer set was used in a first-round RT-PCR of the TCR CDR3. TCRdb analysed the multiplex PCR reads with MiXCR anew, one entry per CDR3 protein. The data hold approximately 430,000 distinct CDR3 sequences, with 15% to 18% observed a single time.

The chain joins TRBV10-1 to TRBJ2-3; maybe TRBD2 (5 bases). The sample consisted of blood. The sequence was collected from a woman aged 18-29 years with Graves' hyperthyroidism. CDR3 DNA: TGCGCCAGCAGTGGCTCGGAGGCGAGCACAGATACGCAGTATTTT. Translating gives CASSGSEASTDTQYF.